Shown below are 12 T cell receptor beta chains from a single sample sequenced in a study of blood T cell repertoires in COVID-19. The method was immunoSEQ multiplex PCR; TCRdb's version includes in-frame clones alone and lacks a portion of them. In the table there are roughly 130,000 clones, roughly nine tenths of which are singletons. The sequencing input was peripheral blood. The origin of the receptors is a man aged 55 to 70 with COVID-19, enrolled during active disease.

This rearrangement joins TRBV4-1 to TRBJ2-2; possible D gene TRBD1, 6 bases. From germline, CDR1 is MGHRA and CDR2 YSYEKL. This CDR3 contains 17 residues. The ends were cut back, 0 bases at V and 2 bases at J, with 13 bases in the middle. This CDR3 is CASSQDLRGRNTGELFF. In DNA, the CDR3 is TGCGCCAGCAGCCAAGATCTTAGGGGGAGAAACACCGGGGAGCTGTTTTTT.

The V call is TRBV5-6, the J call TRBJ2-6; the match to TRBD1 covers 9 bases. The V gene end was trimmed by 2 bases and the J gene end by 4 bases; junction bases not matched to a gene: 7. The CDR3 is 17 residues long. Germline V lookup: CDR1 SGHDT, CDR2 YYEEEE. The CDR3 sequence is CASSFRDRDLGANVLTF. DNA of the CDR3: TGTGCCAGCAGCTTCCGGGACAGGGATTTAGGGGCCAACGTCCTGACTTTC. The whole variable domain, remainder taken from reference TRBV5-6 and TRBJ2-6, is DAGVTQSPTHLIKTRGQQVTLRCSPKSGHDTVSWYQQALGQGPQFIFQYYEEEERQRGNFPDRFSGHQFPNYSSELNVNALLLGDSALYLCASSFRDRDLGANVLTFGAGSRLTVL.

This sequence joins TRBV4-1 and TRBJ2-7; TRBD1 might be the D (6 bases). The CDR3 consists of 16 residues. CDR1 MGHRA and CDR2 YSYEKL come from the germline V gene. Trimming removed 1 base from V and 3 bases from J, with 16 bases in between. CDR3 nucleotide sequence: TGCGCCAGCAGCCAAGTAGGGACACCAGCTCGCTACGAGCAGTACTTC. Amino acids: CASSQVGTPARYEQYF.

The chain couples TRBV2 to TRBJ1-4; 11 bases match TRBD1. This CDR3 region has 15 residues. Germline V gene lookup returns CDR1 SNHLY and CDR2 FYNNEI. After removal of 6 bases from V and 5 bases from J, the junction contained 5 bases not matched to a gene. CDR3 in amino acids: CASRTGTGGNEKLFF. CDR3 nucleotides: TGTGCCAGCAGGACCGGGACAGGGGGAAATGAAAAACTGTTTTTT.

In the case of this clone: The identical CDR3 is also encoded by other nucleotide sequences in the sample. This rearrangement joins TRBV20-1 to TRBJ1-2; D remains ambiguous. With 3 bases removed from V and 7 bases from J, the gap between germline ends came to 6 bases. The CDR3 covers 10 residues. Germline CDR1 reads DFQATT; CDR2 reads SNEGSKA (reference sequence). CDR3 DNA sequence: TGCAGTGCTAGGGGGAGTGGCTACACCTTC. Translation gives CSARGSGYTF.

The genes are TRBV28 and TRBJ2-3, with D unclear. The V end lost 5 bases, the J end lost 0 bases, and 15 bases lay between the germline ends. Germline V gene lookup returns CDR1 MDHEN and CDR2 SYDVKM. CDR3 length equals 16 residues. This CDR3 is CASSPRQAPSTDTQYF. In DNA, the CDR3 is TGTGCCAGCAGTCCCCGACAAGCCCCTAGCACAGATACGCAGTATTTT.

This clone was observed once. The chain combines TRBV3-1 (or the pseudogene TRBV3-2) with TRBJ2-7, with 9 bases that match TRBD2. The CDR3 length is 17 residues. Germline V gives CDR1 LGHDT, CDR2 YNNKEL (reference sequence). V dropped 1 base and J dropped 0; count of bases not matched to a gene: 7. CDR3 loop: CASSQGLAARSSYEQYF. CDR3 coding DNA: TGTGCCAGCAGCCAAGGACTAGCGGCAAGGAGCTCCTACGAGCAGTACTTC.

The chain recombines TRBV5-1 with TRBJ1-2, with 7 bases aligning to TRBD1. Germline-derived CDR1 and CDR2 are SGHRS and YFSETQ. The V and J ends lost 4 bases and 6 bases, in that order; junction bases with no gene match: 9. The CDR3 length is 14 residues. CDR3 bases: TGCGCCAGCAGCCGGACGGGGCAGGGGGATGGCTACACCTTC. Protein product: CASSRTGQGDGYTF.

This chain uses TRBV14 with TRBJ1-4; D is unclear. The CDR3 length is 11 residues. Germline V gives CDR1 SGHDN, CDR2 FVKESK. The V end lost 6 bases, the J end lost 6 bases, and 5 bases lay between the germline ends. The CDR3 sequence: CASSRDEKLFF. CDR3 in DNA: TGTGCCAGCAGTCGAGATGAAAAACTGTTTTTT.

The chain joins TRBV5-4 to TRBJ2-7; the match to TRBD1 covers 7 bases. Per germline, CDR1 SGHNT and CDR2 YYREEE (reference sequence). The CDR3 is 14 amino acids. Trimming at V came to 4 bases and at J to 7 bases, leaving 11 bases not matched to a gene. In DNA, the CDR3 is TGTGCCAGCAGCACCGGGACAGCGAGAGAAGAGCAGTACTTC. Its translation is CASSTGTAREEQYF. The variable domain in full, completed from reference TRBV5-4 and TRBJ2-7, reads ETGVTQSPTHLIKTRGQQVTLRCSSQSGHNTVSWYQQALGQGPQFIFQYYREEENGRGNFPPRFSGLQFPNYSSELNVNALELDDSALYLCASSTGTAREEQYFGPGTRLTVT.

The chain carries TRBV4-3 and TRBJ2-5, with 10 bases that match TRBD2. Germline loops: CDR1 LGHNA, CDR2 YSLEER. The V and J ends lost 0 bases and 3 bases, in that order; junction bases with no gene match: 7. The length of the CDR3 is 17 residues. The CDR3 DNA follows: TGCGCCAGCAGCCAAGATCGGCTAGCGGGAGCGAAAGAGACCCAGTACTTC. It is translated as CASSQDRLAGAKETQYF.

The chain employs TRBV19 and TRBJ2-2; D is perhaps TRBD2 (6 bases). This CDR3 region has 14 residues. The V and J ends lost 1 base and 6 bases respectively, with 9 bases between them. Germline CDR1 is LNHDA and CDR2 is SQIVND (reference sequence). This CDR3 reads CASSIVGGAGELFF. The DNA of the CDR3 is TGTGCCAGTAGTATAGTCGGCGGGGCCGGGGAGCTGTTTTTT.